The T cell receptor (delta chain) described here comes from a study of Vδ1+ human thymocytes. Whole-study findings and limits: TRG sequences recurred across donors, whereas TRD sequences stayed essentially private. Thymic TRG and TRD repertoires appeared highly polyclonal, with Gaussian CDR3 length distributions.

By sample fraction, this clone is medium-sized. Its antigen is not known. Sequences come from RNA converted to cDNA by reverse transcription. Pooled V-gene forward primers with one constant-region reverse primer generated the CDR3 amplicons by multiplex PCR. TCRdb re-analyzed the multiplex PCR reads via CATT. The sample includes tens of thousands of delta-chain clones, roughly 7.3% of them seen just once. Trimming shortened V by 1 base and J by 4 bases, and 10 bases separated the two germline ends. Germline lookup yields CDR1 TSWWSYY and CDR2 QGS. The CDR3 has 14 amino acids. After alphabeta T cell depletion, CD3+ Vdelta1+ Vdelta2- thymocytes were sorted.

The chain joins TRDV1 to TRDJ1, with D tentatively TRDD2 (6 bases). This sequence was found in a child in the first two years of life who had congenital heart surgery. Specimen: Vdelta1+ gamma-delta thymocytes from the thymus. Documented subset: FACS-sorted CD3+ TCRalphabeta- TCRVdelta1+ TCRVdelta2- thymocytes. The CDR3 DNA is TGTGCTCTTGGGGAACGCCTTCCGGTCGATAAACTCATCTTT. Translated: CALGERLPVDKLIF.